The 4 T cell receptor beta chains in this list originate from one sample, sequenced in a study of cytomegalovirus exposure and HLA in healthy donors. The PCR employed 60 Vbeta primers together with 13 Jbeta primers. TCRdb's table, derived via immunoSEQ multiplex PCR, lists solely in-frame clones and lacks some. The repertoire holds around 130,000 clones, approximately 84% seen once, with approximately 3% in the top ten. Specimen: PBMCs. These receptors were obtained from a boy aged 2 to 10 in good health and CMV-seronegative.

V is TRBV5-1 and J is TRBJ2-5; 14 nucleotides agree with TRBD2. The V gene end was trimmed by 1 base and the J gene end by 1 base; junction bases not matched to a gene: 3. Germline V gives CDR1 SGHRS, CDR2 YFSETQ. This CDR3 has 17 amino acids. The CDR3 spells CASSLRLAGGSQETQYF. Here the CDR3 DNA reads TGCGCCAGCAGCTTGAGACTAGCGGGGGGGAGCCAAGAGACCCAGTACTTC.

This clone has only one observation. The chain joins TRBV30 to TRBJ2-2; TRBD1 matches at 7 bases. J lost 10 bases, V lost 5 bases, and 7 bases had no gene match. This CDR3 is built from 12 residues. Per germline, CDR1 GTSNPN and CDR2 SVGIG (reference sequence). CDR3 sequence: CAWGGQPLELFF. The CDR3 bases are TGTGCCTGGGGGGGACAGCCACTGGAGCTGTTTTTT.

The chain uses TRBV9 and TRBJ2-2, with D perhaps matching TRBD2 (7 bases). V lost 0 bases to trimming and J lost 7 bases, with 13 bases between them. Per the germline V gene, CDR1 is SGDLS and CDR2 is YYNGEE. The CDR3 is made up of 15 amino acids. The CDR3 loop is CASSVEGGLVGELFF. The CDR3 coding sequence is TGTGCCAGCAGCGTAGAGGGGGGGTTGGTCGGGGAGCTGTTTTTT.

J is TRBJ2-1 and V is TRBV6-4; 11 nucleotides match TRBD1. The J segment lost 4 bases and the V segment lost 0 bases, leaving 2 bases of the junction unmatched. This CDR3 contains 16 residues. Looked up from germline, CDR1 is MRHNA and CDR2 is SNTAGT. DNA for the CDR3: TGTGCCAGCAGTGACTCCGGGACAGGGGGTTACAATGAGCAGTTCTTC. Translating it yields CASSDSGTGGYNEQFF.